These T cell receptor beta chains were read from a single sample in a study of human T cells and chemical hapten exposure. TCRdb reanalysed the RACE reads using MiXCR and keeps one entry per CDR3 protein. Here the sample spans 150,000 to 200,000 distinct CDR3 sequences, approximately 26% being singletons. The material sequenced was whole blood, taken in connection with sensitization to the hapten diphenylcyclopropenone (DPC). The receptors were sampled from a woman in her thirties or forties with alopecia areata. Some clones in this sample may be carry-over from other donors' samples. Both conserved end residues are part of each CDR3. A D gene is named only where the DNA matches it firmly. Size is stated for part of the rows, as once, few or many counts, or as a class when the clone is expanded.

D: .; V: TRBV7-2; size: .; J: TRBJ1-6; DNA: TGTGCCAGCAGCCCCGAGGGGGGGGCAGGTTCACCCCTCCACTTT; CDR3: CASSPEGGAGSPLHF
D: .; V: TRBV3-2; size: few; J: TRBJ2-1; DNA: TGTGCCAGCAGCCAACTTCAACTAGCGGGATTCAATGAGCAGTTCTTC; CDR3: CASSQLQLAGFNEQFF
D: .; V: TRBV29-1; size: .; J: TRBJ2-3; DNA: TGCAGCGTTGCGGTCCTCAGGCTCGGTGATACGCAGTATTTT; CDR3: CSVAVLRLGDTQYF
D: TRBD2; V: TRBV20-1; size: few; J: TRBJ2-7; DNA: TGCAGTGGCACACCGGGACTAGCGGCCTACGAGCAGTACTTC; CDR3: CSGTPGLAAYEQYF
D: .; V: TRBV27; size: .; J: TRBJ2-4; DNA: TGTGCCAGTGGTATGGCCAAAAACATTCAGTACTTC; CDR3: CASGMAKNIQYF
D: TRBD1; V: TRBV7-9; size: .; J: TRBJ1-5; DNA: TGTGCCAGCAGCTCCCACAGGGGACGGCGCAATCAGCCCCAGCATTTT; CDR3: CASSSHRGRRNQPQHF
D: TRBD2; V: TRBV6-2/TRBV6-3; size: few; J: TRBJ2-2; DNA: TGTGCCAGCAGTTACTCGAGGCTAGCGGGGCTCACCGGGGAGCTGTTTTTT; CDR3: CASSYSRLAGLTGELFF
D: .; V: TRBV15; size: .; J: TRBJ1-2; DNA: TGTGCCACCAGCAGAGATCGGGTCTCAGCCAACTATGGCTACACCTTC; CDR3: CATSRDRVSANYGYTF
D: .; V: TRBV20-1; size: .; J: TRBJ2-3; DNA: TGCAGTGCTAGAGTCTGGACGGGAGGCACAGATACGCAGTATTTT; CDR3: CSARVWTGGTDTQYF
D: .; V: TRBV7-2; size: .; J: TRBJ2-7; DNA: TGTGCCAGCAGCGTCCGCTACGAGCAGTACTTC; CDR3: CASSVRYEQYF